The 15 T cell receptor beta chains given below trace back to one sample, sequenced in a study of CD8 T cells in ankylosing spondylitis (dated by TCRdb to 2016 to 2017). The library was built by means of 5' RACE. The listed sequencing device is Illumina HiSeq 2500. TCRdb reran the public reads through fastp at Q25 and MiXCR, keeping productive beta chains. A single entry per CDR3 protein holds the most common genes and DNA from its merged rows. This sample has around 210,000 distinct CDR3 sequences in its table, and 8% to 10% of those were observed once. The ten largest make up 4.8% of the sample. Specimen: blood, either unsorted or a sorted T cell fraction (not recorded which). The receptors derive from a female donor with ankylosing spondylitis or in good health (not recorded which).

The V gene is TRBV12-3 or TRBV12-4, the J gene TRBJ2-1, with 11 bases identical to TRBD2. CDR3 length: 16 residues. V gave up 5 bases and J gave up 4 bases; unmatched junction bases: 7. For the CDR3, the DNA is TGTGCCAGCAGTCCGCACTTAGCGGGAGGGTACAATGAGCAGTTCTTC. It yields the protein CASSPHLAGGYNEQFF.

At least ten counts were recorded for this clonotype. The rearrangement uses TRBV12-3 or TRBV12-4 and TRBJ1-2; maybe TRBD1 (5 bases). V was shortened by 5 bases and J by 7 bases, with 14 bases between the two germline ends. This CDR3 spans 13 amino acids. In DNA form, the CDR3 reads TGTGCCAGCAGTCTCCAGGGTTCTCTTGGCTACACCTTC. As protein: CASSLQGSLGYTF.

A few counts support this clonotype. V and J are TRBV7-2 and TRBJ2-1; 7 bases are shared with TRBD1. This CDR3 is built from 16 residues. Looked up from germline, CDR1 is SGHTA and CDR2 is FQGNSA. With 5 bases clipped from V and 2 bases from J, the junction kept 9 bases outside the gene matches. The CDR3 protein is CASSASDRTPYNEQFF. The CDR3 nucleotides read TGTGCCAGCAGCGCCTCGGACAGGACTCCCTACAATGAGCAGTTCTTC.

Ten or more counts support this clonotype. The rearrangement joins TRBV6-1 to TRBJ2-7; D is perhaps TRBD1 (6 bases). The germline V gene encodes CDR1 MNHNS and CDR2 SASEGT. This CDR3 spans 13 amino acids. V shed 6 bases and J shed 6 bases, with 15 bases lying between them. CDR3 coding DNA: TGTGCCAGCAGCATTACAGGGATGGGCGAGCAGTACTTC. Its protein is CASSITGMGEQYF.

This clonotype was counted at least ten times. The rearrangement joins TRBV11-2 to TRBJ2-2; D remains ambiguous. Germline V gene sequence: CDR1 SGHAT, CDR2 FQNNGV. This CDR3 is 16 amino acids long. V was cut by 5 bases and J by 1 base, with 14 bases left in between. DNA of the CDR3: TGTGCCAGCAGCCCTTTTGGGTTGCGGAACACCGGGGAGCTGTTTTTT. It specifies CASSPFGLRNTGELFF.

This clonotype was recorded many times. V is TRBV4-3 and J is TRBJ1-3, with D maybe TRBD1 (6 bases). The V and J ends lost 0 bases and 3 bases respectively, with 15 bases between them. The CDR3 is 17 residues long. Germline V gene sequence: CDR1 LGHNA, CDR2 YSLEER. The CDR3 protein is CASSQDQAGTLGNTIYF. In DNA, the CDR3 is TGCGCCAGCAGCCAAGACCAAGCCGGGACACTTGGAAACACCATATATTTT.

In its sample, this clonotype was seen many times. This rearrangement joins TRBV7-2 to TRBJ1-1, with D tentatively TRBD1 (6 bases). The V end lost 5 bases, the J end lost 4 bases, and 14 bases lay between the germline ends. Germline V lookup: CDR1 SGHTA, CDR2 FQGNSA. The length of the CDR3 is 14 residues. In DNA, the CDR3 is TGTGCCAGCAGCACCAGGGGACTGAGCACTGAAGCTTTCTTT. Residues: CASSTRGLSTEAFF.

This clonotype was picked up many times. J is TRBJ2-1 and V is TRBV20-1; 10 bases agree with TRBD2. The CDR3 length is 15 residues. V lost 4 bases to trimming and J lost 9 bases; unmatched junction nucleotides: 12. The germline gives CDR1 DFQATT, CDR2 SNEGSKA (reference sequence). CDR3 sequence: CSATGLAGGLGEQFF. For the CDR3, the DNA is TGCAGTGCTACCGGTTTAGCGGGAGGTCTGGGTGAGCAGTTCTTC.

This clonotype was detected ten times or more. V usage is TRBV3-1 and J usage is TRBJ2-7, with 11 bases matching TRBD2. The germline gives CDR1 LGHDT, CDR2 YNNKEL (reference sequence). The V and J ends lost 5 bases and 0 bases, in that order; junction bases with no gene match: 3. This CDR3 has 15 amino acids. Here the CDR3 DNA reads TGTGCCAGCAGCGAGGGACTAGCGGTCTCCTACGAGCAGTACTTC. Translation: CASSEGLAVSYEQYF.

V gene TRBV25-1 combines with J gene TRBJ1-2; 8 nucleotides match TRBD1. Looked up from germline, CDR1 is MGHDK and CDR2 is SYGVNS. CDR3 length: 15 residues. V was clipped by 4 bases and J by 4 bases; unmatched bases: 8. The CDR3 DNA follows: TGTGCCAGCAGTGCGGCCCAGGGGGCCTCCTATGGCTACACCTTC. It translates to CASSAAQGASYGYTF.

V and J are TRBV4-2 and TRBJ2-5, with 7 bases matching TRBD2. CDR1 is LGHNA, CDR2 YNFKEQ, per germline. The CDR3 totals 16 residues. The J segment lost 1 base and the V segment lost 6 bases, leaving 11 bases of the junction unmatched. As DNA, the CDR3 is TGTGCCAGCAGACCCTTCGGCGGGAGTGGCCAAGAGACCCAGTACTTC. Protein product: CASRPFGGSGQETQYF.

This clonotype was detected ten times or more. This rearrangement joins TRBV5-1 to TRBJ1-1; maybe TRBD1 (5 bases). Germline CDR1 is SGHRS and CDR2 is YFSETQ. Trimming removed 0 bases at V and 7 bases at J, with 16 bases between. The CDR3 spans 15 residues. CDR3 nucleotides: TGCGCCAGCAGCTTGGAGTTTTACCCCGGGGGTGAAGCTTTCTTT. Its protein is CASSLEFYPGGEAFF.

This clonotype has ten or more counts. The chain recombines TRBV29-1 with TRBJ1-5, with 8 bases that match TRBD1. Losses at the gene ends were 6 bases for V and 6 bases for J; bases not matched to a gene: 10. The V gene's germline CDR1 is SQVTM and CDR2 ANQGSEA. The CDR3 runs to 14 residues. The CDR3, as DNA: TGCAGCGTCCCCAGACAGGGGCGAGGTCAGCCCCAGCATTTT. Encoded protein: CSVPRQGRGQPQHF.

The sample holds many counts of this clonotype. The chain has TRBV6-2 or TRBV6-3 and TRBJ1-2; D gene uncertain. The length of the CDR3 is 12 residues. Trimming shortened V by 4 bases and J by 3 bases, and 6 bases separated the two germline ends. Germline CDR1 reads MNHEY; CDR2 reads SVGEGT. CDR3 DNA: TGTGCCAGCAGTTCAGAAGACTATGGCTACACCTTC. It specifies CASSSEDYGYTF.

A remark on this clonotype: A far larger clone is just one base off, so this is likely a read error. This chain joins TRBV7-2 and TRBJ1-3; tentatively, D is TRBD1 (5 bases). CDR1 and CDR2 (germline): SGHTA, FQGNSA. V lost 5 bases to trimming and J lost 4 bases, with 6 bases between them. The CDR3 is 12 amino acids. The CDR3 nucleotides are TGTACCAGCAGCCCAGGGGGAAACACCATATATTTT. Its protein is CTSSPGGNTIYF.